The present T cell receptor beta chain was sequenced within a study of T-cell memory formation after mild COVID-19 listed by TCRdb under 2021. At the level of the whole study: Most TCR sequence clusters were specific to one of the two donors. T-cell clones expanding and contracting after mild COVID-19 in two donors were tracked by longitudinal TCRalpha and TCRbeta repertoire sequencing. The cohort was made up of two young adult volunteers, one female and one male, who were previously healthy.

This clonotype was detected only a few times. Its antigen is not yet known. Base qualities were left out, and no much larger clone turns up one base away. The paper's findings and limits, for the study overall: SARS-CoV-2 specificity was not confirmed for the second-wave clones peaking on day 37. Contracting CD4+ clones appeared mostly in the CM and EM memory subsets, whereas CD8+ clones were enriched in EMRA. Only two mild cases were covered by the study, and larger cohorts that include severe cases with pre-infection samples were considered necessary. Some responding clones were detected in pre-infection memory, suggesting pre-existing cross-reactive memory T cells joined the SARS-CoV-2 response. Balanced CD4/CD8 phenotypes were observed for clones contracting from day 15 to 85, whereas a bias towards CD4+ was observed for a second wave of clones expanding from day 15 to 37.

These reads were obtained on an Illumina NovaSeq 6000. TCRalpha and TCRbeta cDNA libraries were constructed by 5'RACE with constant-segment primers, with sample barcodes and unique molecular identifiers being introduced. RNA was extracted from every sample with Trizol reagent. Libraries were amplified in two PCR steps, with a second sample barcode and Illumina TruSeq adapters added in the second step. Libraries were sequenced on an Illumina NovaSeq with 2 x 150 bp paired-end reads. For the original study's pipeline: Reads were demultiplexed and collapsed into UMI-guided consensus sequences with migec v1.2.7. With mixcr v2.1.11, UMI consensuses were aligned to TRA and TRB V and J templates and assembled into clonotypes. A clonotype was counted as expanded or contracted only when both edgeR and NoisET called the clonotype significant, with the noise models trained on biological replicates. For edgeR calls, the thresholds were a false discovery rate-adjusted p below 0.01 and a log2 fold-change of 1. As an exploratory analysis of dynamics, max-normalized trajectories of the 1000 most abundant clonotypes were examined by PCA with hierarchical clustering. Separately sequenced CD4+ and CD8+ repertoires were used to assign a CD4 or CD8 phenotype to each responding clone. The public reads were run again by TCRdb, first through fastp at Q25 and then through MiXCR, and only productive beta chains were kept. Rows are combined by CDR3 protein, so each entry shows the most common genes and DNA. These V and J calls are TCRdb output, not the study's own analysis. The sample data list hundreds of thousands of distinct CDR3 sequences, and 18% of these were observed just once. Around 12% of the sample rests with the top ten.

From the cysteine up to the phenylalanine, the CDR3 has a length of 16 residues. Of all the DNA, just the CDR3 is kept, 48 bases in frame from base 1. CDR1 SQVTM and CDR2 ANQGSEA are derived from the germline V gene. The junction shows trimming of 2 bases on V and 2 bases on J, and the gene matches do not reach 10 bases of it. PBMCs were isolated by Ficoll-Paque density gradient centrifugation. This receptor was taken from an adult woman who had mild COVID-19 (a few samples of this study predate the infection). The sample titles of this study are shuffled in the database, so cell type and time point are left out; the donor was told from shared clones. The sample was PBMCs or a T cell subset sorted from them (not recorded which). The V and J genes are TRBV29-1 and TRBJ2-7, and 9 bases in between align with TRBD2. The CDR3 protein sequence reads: CSVERRGLAGTYEQYF. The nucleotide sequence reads TGCAGCGTTGAAAGGCGGGGGCTAGCGGGGACCTACGAGCAGTACTTC.